This T cell receptor (beta chain) appears in the sequencing data of a study of cytomegalovirus exposure and HLA in healthy donors. The study ran its PCR with 60 Vbeta and 13 Jbeta primers. Here immunoSEQ multiplex PCR was the method, and the copy in TCRdb shows in-frame clones only, minus some. The top ten clones hold about an eighth of a sample with approximately 40,000 clones, roughly 89% of them seen once. In the case of this clone: Its cognate antigen is unknown.

Study-wide results and caveats: The listing of 150 or so TCR beta chains classed them as cytomegalovirus-associated. The availability of immune exposure information extended only to CMV serostatus.

J lost 9 bases, V lost 2 bases, and 5 bases had no gene match. Germline CDR1 reads SGHNT; CDR2 reads YYREEE (reference sequence). The CDR3 is 13 residues long. The sample was PBMCs. This clonotype originated in a woman aged 40 to 49 in good health and CMV-seropositive. The genes are TRBV5-4 and TRBJ2-4, with TRBD2 matching over 7 bases. The DNA of the CDR3 is TGTGCCAGCAGCTTTTCGGGGGGAGGCATTCAGTACTTC. This codes for CASSFSGGGIQYF.